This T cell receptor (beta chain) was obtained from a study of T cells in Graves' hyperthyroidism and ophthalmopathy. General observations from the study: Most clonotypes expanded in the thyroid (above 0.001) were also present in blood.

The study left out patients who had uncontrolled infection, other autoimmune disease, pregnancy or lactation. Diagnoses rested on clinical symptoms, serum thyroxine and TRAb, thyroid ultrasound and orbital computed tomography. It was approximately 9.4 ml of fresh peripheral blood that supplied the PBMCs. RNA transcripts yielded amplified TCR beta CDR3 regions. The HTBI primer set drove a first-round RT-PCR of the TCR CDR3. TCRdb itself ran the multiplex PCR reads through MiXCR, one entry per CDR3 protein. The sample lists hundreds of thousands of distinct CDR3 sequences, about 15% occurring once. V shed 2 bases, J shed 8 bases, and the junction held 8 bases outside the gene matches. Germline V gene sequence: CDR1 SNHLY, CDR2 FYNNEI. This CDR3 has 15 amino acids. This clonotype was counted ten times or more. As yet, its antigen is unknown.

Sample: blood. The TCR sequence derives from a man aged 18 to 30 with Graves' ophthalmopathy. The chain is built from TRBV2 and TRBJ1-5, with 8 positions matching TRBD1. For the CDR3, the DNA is TGTGCCAGCAGTGAAATCATCGGGACAGGAAAGCCCCAGCATTTT. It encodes CASSEIIGTGKPQHF.